This T cell receptor beta chain was identified in a study of CD8+ T cells in alopecia areata. Turning to the study itself: Twice daily, treated patients received 5 to 10 mg of oral tofacitinib. Study outcomes and limitations: Many expanded lesional clones persisted in scalp and blood during tofacitinib. Affected scalp, especially in alopecia totalis/universalis, had a higher clonality than normal scalp did.

Documented treatment: oral pan-JAK inhibitor, 5-10 mg twice daily. Lesional scalp tissue (obtained by punch biopsy) and peripheral blood were collected from alopecia areata patients. V lost 6 bases, J lost 4 bases, and 16 bases lay in between. The CDR3 consists of 14 residues. In germline, CDR1 is SGHRS, CDR2 YFSETQ. As to this clone: The antigen is not known.

RNA, once extracted, was reverse transcribed into cDNA for use as the sequencing template. Here immunoSEQ multiplex PCR was the method, and the copy in TCRdb shows in-frame clones only, minus some. The table has 200,000 or so clones, 58% seen once; the top ten hold 4.5% to 6%. The sequence was collected from a human donor with alopecia areata. The sequencing here drew on CD4+ T cells sorted from blood, taken at week 24, from a patient treated with tofacitinib. V usage is TRBV5-1 and J usage is TRBJ1-2; D perhaps matches TRBD1 (5 bases). For the CDR3, the DNA is TGCGCCAGCACCCCGACGGGGACGGTCTATGGCTACACCTTC. This codes for CASTPTGTVYGYTF.